This passage covers 22 T cell receptor beta chains from one sample sequenced in a study of molecular identifiers for immune sequencing clone quantification. TCRdb reanalysed the PCR reads using MiXCR and keeps one entry per CDR3 protein. The sample carries 15,000 to 25,000 distinct CDR3 sequences, roughly 20% recorded once. Input material: naive CD8+ T cells from blood, with Jurkat cell RNA spiked in. Subset noted: FACS-sorted CD8+CD4-CCR7+CD45RA+ naive T cells. The receptors come from a human donor in good health. Some libraries in this study had Jurkat cell RNA spiked in.

The gene calls are TRBV7-2 and TRBJ2-1; 13 bases fit TRBD2. Germline CDR1 SGHTA, CDR2 FQGNSA. With V trimmed by 0 bases and J by 0 bases, 2 bases remained unmatched. The CDR3 covers 18 residues. CDR3 amino acids: CASSLALAGGPSYNEQFF. CDR3 bases: TGTGCCAGCAGCTTAGCACTAGCGGGAGGGCCCTCCTACAATGAGCAGTTCTTC.

Concerning this clonotype itself: This may come from a read error, since a much larger clone is one base off. The chain links TRBV20-1 to TRBJ2-1; D remains ambiguous. Germline CDR1 is DFQATT and CDR2 is SNEGSKA (reference sequence). This CDR3 has 11 residues. The CDR3 region is CCAPHNDQQFF. As DNA, the CDR3 is TGCTGTGCTCCGCATAATGATCAGCAGTTCTTC.

This clonotype was observed a few times. CDR3: CASSLIGANEKLFF. The CDR3 nucleotides read TGTGCCAGCAGTTTGATAGGGGCGAATGAAAAACTGTTTTTT. This chain connects TRBV6-5 to TRBJ1-4; TRBD1 is a possible D gene (5 bases). This CDR3 has 14 amino acids. Germline CDR1 is MNHEY and CDR2 is SVGAGI. With 4 bases removed from V and 5 bases from J, the gap between germline ends came to 11 bases.

This clonotype was detected many times. The chain uses TRBV4-3 and TRBJ2-7; 7 bases align to TRBD1. After removal of 1 base from V and 2 bases from J, the junction contained 2 bases not matched to a gene. The CDR3 runs to 14 residues. CDR1 and CDR2 (germline): LGHNA, YSLEER. DNA of the CDR3: TGCGCCAGCAGCCAAGCACAGGGGCCCTACGAGCAGTACTTC. Its protein product is CASSQAQGPYEQYF.

Only a few counts were recorded for this clonotype. This chain links TRBV28 with TRBJ2-7; 13 bases align to TRBD2. V was pared by 6 bases and J by 4 bases, with 12 bases of the junction left unmatched. This CDR3 comprises 17 residues. Germline CDR1 MDHEN, CDR2 SYDVKM. The CDR3 nucleotides read TGTGCCAGCAGCCCTCGACTAGCGGGAGGTGGGGATTACGAGCAGTACTTC. Encoded protein: CASSPRLAGGGDYEQYF.

This clonotype has ten or more counts. The chain uses TRBV7-8 and TRBJ2-1, with a weak D call TRBD1 (6 bases). Trimming took 5 bases from V and 9 from J, leaving 20 bases between them. CDR1 and CDR2 from the germline V gene are SGHVS and FQNEAQ. This CDR3 is 15 amino acids long. This CDR3 reads CASSERSARGFEQFF. CDR3 coding DNA: TGTGCCAGCAGCGAAAGATCGGCCAGGGGATTTGAGCAGTTCTTC. The full variable domain, in which reference TRBV7-8 and TRBJ2-1 provide the parts outside the CDR3, is GAGVSQSPRYKVAKRGQDVALRCDPISGHVSLFWYQQALGQGPEFLTYFQNEAQLDKSGLPSDRFFAERPEGSVSTLKIQRTQQEDSAVYLCASSERSARGFEQFFGPGTRLTVL.

This clonotype has a count of ten or more. The V and J genes are TRBV12-3 or TRBV12-4 and TRBJ2-7; TRBD2 aligns across 8 bases. The CDR3 sequence is 14 residues long. The junction had 4 bases not matched to a gene; V was cut back by 3 bases and J by 3 bases. CDR3 amino acids: CASSFGGADYEQYF. Here the CDR3 DNA reads TGTGCCAGCAGTTTCGGGGGGGCGGACTACGAGCAGTACTTC.

Note on this clonotype: A read error is possible here, since a much larger clone lies one base away. The chain carries TRBV14 and TRBJ1-1, with D possibly being TRBD1 (5 bases). The CDR3 has 14 residues. CDR1 and CDR2 from the germline V gene are SGHDN and FVKESK. Here the CDR3 DNA reads TGTGCCAGCGGCCAAGACTGGGGGACGCCTGAAGCTTTCTTT. It translates to CASGQDWGTPEAFF.

By share, this clonotype counts as medium-sized (0.01 to 0.1%). The CDR3 protein is CASSPKPTGGNQPQHF. The DNA for the CDR3 is TGTGCCAGCAGCCCTAAACCGACAGGGGGCAATCAGCCCCAGCATTTT. The J gene is TRBJ1-5, the V gene TRBV7-4, with 8 bases fitting TRBD1. CDR1 and CDR2 from the germline V gene are SGHVT and SQSDAQ. CDR3 length: 16 residues. J was trimmed by 2 bases and V by 5 bases; bases with no gene match: 8.

Regarding this clonotype: A much larger clone is a single base away; this may be a read error. The chain recombines TRBV20-1 with TRBJ1-1; 8 bases map to TRBD1. Germline V gives CDR1 DFQATT, CDR2 SNEGSKA (reference sequence). Trimming took 1 base from V and 4 from J; bases not matched to a gene: 5. The CDR3 is 14 residues long. The CDR3 spells CSARGTGKTTEAFF. The CDR3 region has the DNA TGCAGTGCTAGAGGGACAGGGAAGACCACTGAAGCTTTCTTT.

By share, this clonotype ranks as medium-sized. CDR3 DNA sequence: TGCGCCAGCAGCCAAGTTAGTAGTGGCTCCTACGAGCAGTACTTC. Protein sequence: CASSQVSSGSYEQYF. The J gene is TRBJ2-7, the V gene TRBV4-1; D not resolved. V was trimmed by 1 base and J by 0 bases, leaving 10 bases between them. Germline V gene data show CDR1 as MGHRA and CDR2 as YSYEKL. The CDR3 is made up of 15 amino acids.

This clonotype showed up many times. This chain uses TRBV7-6 with TRBJ2-1; tentatively, D is TRBD1 (5 bases). This CDR3 comprises 14 residues. Germline V gene data show CDR1 as SGHVS and CDR2 as FNYEAQ. Trimming pared 5 bases from V and 6 bases from J, leaving 14 bases between. CDR3 loop: CASSRDWGTNEQFF. In DNA, the CDR3 is TGTGCCAGCAGCCGCGATTGGGGCACCAATGAGCAGTTCTTC.

The chain has TRBV7-6 and TRBJ2-1; D tentatively reads TRBD1 or TRBD2 (5 bases each). V lost 5 bases and J 7 bases, leaving 18 bases between the germline ends. Looked up from germline, CDR1 is SGHVS and CDR2 is FNYEAQ. This CDR3 is built from 15 residues. CDR3 sequence (DNA): TGTGCCAGCAGCCCAGGTCCCCGAGGGGTAAATGAGCAGTTCTTC. Its translation is CASSPGPRGVNEQFF.

The table lists this clonotype with many counts. The chain carries TRBV28 and TRBJ2-5; D is possibly TRBD1 (5 bases). V was trimmed by 3 bases and J by 3 bases, leaving 8 bases between them. This CDR3 has 13 residues. Germline V CDR1 and CDR2: MDHEN, SYDVKM. The CDR3 bases are TGTGCCAGCAGTTTTACAGGTGAAGAGACCCAGTACTTC. It translates to CASSFTGEETQYF.

This clonotype was counted ten times or more. The rearrangement links TRBV4-3 to TRBJ2-3; 7 bases fit TRBD2. V trimming: 8 bases; J trimming: 1 base; junction bases outside the gene matches: 9. From germline, CDR1 is LGHNA and CDR2 YSLEER. CDR3 length: 15 amino acids. The CDR3 nucleotides are TGCGCCAGCTCTCAAGGCGGGAGCCGCACAGATACGCAGTATTTT. Translated: CASSQGGSRTDTQYF.

With respect to this clonotype: Being one base from a much bigger clone, this may be a read error. V usage is TRBV5-1 and J usage is TRBJ2-7; weak D call: TRBD1 (6 bases). Germline V gene sequence: CDR1 SGHRS, CDR2 YFSETQ. This CDR3 contains 17 residues. The CDR3 DNA follows: TGCGCCAGCAGCATGGACCAGGGGCAGCCAAGCTCCTACGGGCAGTACTTC. Its protein product is CASSMDQGQPSSYGQYF. Based on the CDR3 plus reference TRBV5-1 and TRBJ2-7, the full variable domain is KAGVTQTPRYLIKTRGQQVTLSCSPISGHRSVSWYQQTPGQGLQFLFEYFSETQRNKGNFPGRFSGRQFSNSRSEMNVSTLELGDSALYLCASSMDQGQPSSYGQYFGPGTRLTVT.

Worth noting for this clonotype: A much bigger clone sits one base away, suggesting this may be a read error. This chain joins TRBV6-5 and TRBJ2-7, with D unclear. The CDR3 is 14 residues long. With 2 bases removed from V and 0 bases from J, the gap between germline ends came to 8 bases. Germline CDR1 MNHEY, CDR2 SVGAGI. The CDR3 loop is CASSYAGGSYEQYF. DNA for the CDR3: TGTGCCAGCAGTTACGCCGGTGGCTCCTACGAGCAGTACTTC.

This clonotype was seen at least ten times. The CDR3 loop is CATSRDGGRGNEQFF. CDR3 DNA: TGTGCCACCAGCAGAGATGGAGGTAGGGGGAATGAGCAGTTCTTC. V is TRBV15 and J is TRBJ2-1; D perhaps matches TRBD1 (6 bases). The V gene's germline CDR1 is LNHNV and CDR2 YYDKDF (reference sequence). The CDR3 consists of 15 residues. Trimming shortened V by 0 bases and J by 7 bases, and 13 bases separated the two germline ends.

Many counts were recorded for this clonotype. This chain uses TRBV29-1 with TRBJ2-5, with a weak D call TRBD1 (5 bases). The germline V gene encodes CDR1 SQVTM and CDR2 ANQGSEA. CDR3 length: 11 amino acids. Trimming shortened V by 4 bases and J by 7 bases, and 10 bases separated the two germline ends. In nucleotides, the CDR3 is TGCAGCGTTGTTAGGGGCGCGACCCAGTACTTC. This translates into CSVVRGATQYF.

For this clonotype: A much larger clone lies a single base off, so this may be a read error. V and J are TRBV7-6 and TRBJ1-1; D call uncertain. CDR1 SGHVS and CDR2 FNYEAQ come from the germline V gene. The CDR3 runs 13 residues. The CDR3 is CANSPGPGTEAFF. The CDR3 bases are TGTGCCAACAGCCCCGGACCGGGCACTGAAGCTTTCTTT.

In this sample, this clonotype turned up many times. V gene TRBV12-3 or TRBV12-4 combines with J gene TRBJ2-1; TRBD2 agrees at 9 bases. The V and J ends lost 6 bases and 9 bases, in that order; junction bases with no gene match: 15. This CDR3 spans 16 amino acids. The CDR3 protein is CASRDLAGWGQSEQFF. The CDR3 bases are TGTGCCAGCAGAGACCTAGCGGGGTGGGGACAGAGTGAGCAGTTCTTC.

Concerning this clonotype itself: A read error may be the cause here, since a much bigger clone is one base away. The V call is TRBV27, the J call TRBJ1-5; the match to TRBD1 covers 9 bases. CDR3 length: 14 amino acids. Germline V lookup: CDR1 MNHEY, CDR2 SMNVEV (reference sequence). Unmatched junction bases numbered 5, after V lost 7 bases and J lost 4 bases. CDR3 nucleotides: TGTGCCAGCAATCTACAGGGGGCAAATCAGCCCCAGCATTTT. Amino acid sequence: CASNLQGANQPQHF.